This T cell receptor beta chain appears in the sequencing data of a study of early T cells in non-severe SARS-CoV-2 infection. Whole-study context: Bulk RNA isolated from unsorted whole blood underwent sequencing; chains were not paired.

The CDR3 sequence is 19 residues long. Germline CDR1 reads SGHTA; CDR2 reads FQGNSA. J was trimmed by 0 bases and V by 1 base; bases with no gene match: 13. Study-level points and caveats: Comparison of clonotypes with VDJdb favored anti-spike CD8 responses while missing private and CD4 specificities.

As for this clonotype: Antigen: not known.

Individual cDNA molecules carried attached unique molecular identifiers. TCRdb called the 5' RACE reads again in MiXCR, with one record for every CDR3 protein. The sample holds some 78,000 distinct CDR3 sequences, about 13% seen once. The TCR was taken from an adult who was a healthcare worker with PCR-confirmed SARS-CoV-2 infection or an uninfected control (not recorded which). The rearrangement joins TRBV7-2 to TRBJ2-3; 7 nucleotides align to TRBD2. The specimen sequenced was whole blood. The CDR3 DNA is TGTGCCAGCAGCTTAGGCCCTCCGGGGGGAGGAATTAGCACAGATACGCAGTATTTT. Amino acid sequence: CASSLGPPGGGISTDTQYF.